This is a list of T cell receptor beta chains from one sample in a study of OX40 agonist ivuxolimab in advanced cancers. Libraries were prepared by immunoSEQ multiplex PCR; TCRdb keeps only in-frame clonotypes and omits some of them. The table records tens of thousands of clones, approximately 88% of them present only once. Specimen: CD4+ or CD8+ T cells sorted from blood, collected in a trial of the OX40 agonist ivuxolimab. The receptors stem from an adult with an advanced solid tumor such as melanoma, head and neck, liver or kidney cancer. CDR3s include the opening cysteine and the closing phenylalanine or tryptophan. Each record gives: CDR3 length, J gene, clone size, V gene, CDR3 protein. Only some rows state a clone size, as once, few, many or a class for expanded clones.

17 TRBJ1-6 . TRBV30 CAWSGRDRLRKNSPLHF
17 TRBJ2-5 . TRBV7-6 CASSLDLTSGGRETQYF
15 TRBJ1-5 . TRBV11-2 CASSLGHGGNQPQHF
14 TRBJ1-1 . TRBV10-2 CASSKGQGQSTAFF
15 TRBJ2-3 . TRBV6-6 CASNRGLPTTDTQYF
14 TRBJ1-2 few TRBV18 CASSPPSWQGAYTF
13 TRBJ2-3 . TRBV28 CASSLSGTTKEYF
14 TRBJ1-6 . TRBV6-5 CASSYGRGLSPLHF
16 TRBJ1-3 . TRBV9 CASSGARDRGRNTIYF
13 TRBJ2-1 . TRBV11-2 CASSLVEGNEQFF
14 TRBJ1-6 . TRBV6-5 CASRRQAASPPLHF
17 TRBJ2-6 few TRBV5-4 CASSSPRGESGANVLTF
14 TRBJ2-2 . TRBV6-4 CASRRLANTGELFF
16 TRBJ1-2 . TRBV7-6 CASSPGTGNLNYGYTF
16 TRBJ2-3 once TRBV5-4 CASSLVAGTGTDTQYF
15 TRBJ2-7 once TRBV5-4 CASGPGTSGLYEQYF
18 TRBJ1-1 . TRBV6-1 CASSDLSAGPRFSSEAFF
14 TRBJ1-3 few TRBV7-9 CASSLGRQGNTIYF
14 TRBJ1-5 . TRBV19 CASSKDREDQPQHF
14 TRBJ2-3 . TRBV6-5 CASSYGGGQDTQYF